Sequencing of this T cell receptor (beta chain) was carried out in a study of OX40 agonist ivuxolimab in advanced cancers. Study-level findings and limits: Among T cells, CD8+ cells averaged more expanded clones than CD4+ cells.

As regards this clone: Its target is not known.

Profiling relied on immunoSEQ multiplex PCR, and the TCRdb table lists in-frame clones only, not all of them. The sample lists tens of thousands of clones; 75% to 90% were seen once. The J segment lost 4 bases and the V segment lost 8 bases, leaving 7 bases of the junction unmatched. CDR1 and CDR2 from the germline V gene are SGHTA and FQGNSA. This CDR3 has 13 amino acids. This receptor was identified in an adult with an advanced solid tumor such as melanoma, head and neck, liver or kidney cancer. This specimen consisted of CD4+ or CD8+ T cells sorted from blood, obtained in a trial of the OX40 agonist ivuxolimab. The chain is built from TRBV7-2 and TRBJ2-7; TRBD2 agrees at 8 bases. The CDR3 protein is CASSSTSAYEQYF. CDR3 coding DNA: TGTGCCAGCTCCTCGACTAGCGCTTACGAGCAGTACTTC.